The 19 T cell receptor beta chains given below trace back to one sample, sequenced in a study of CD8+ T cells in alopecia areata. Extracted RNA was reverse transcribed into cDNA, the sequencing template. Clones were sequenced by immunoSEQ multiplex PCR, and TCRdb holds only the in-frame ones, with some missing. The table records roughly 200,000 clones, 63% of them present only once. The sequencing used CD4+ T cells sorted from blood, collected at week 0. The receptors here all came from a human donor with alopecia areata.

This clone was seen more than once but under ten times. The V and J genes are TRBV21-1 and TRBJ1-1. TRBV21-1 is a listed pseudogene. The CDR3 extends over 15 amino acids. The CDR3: CASAAVLVGHTEAFF. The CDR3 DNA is TGTGCCAGCGCCGCCGTCCTCGTGGGACACACTGAAGCTTTCTTT.

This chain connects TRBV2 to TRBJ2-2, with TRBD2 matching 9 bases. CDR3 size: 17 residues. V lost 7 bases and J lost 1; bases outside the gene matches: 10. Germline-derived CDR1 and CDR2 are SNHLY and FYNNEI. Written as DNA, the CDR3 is TGTGCCAGCACCCAGCGGGGGGTTTACCAGAACACCGGGGAGCTGTTTTTT. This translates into CASTQRGVYQNTGELFF.

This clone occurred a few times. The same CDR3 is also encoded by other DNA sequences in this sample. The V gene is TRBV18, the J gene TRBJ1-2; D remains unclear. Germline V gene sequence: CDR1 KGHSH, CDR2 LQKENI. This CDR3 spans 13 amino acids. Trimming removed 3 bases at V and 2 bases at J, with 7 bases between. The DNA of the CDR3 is TGTGCCAGCTCACCGGCCAGAAACTATGGCTACACCTTC. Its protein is CASSPARNYGYTF.

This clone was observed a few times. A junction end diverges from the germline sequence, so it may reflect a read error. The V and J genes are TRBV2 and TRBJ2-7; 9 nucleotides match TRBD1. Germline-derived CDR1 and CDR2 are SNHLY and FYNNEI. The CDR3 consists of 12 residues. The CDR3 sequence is CASSALGTGFLF. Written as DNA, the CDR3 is TGTGCCAGCAGCGCACTGGGGACAGGGTTTCTCTTC.

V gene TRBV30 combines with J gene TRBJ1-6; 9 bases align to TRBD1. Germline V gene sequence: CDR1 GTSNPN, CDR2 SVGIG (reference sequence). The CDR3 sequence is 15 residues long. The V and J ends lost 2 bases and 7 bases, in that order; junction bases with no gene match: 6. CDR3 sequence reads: CAWSLSGTGNSPLHF. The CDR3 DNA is TGTGCCTGGAGTCTAAGCGGGACAGGGAATTCACCCCTCCACTTT.

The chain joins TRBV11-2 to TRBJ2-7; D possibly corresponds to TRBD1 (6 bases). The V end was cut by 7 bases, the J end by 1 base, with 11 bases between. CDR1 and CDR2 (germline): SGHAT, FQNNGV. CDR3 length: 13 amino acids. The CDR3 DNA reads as TGTGCCAGCACAGGGCAGGGGTCCTACGAGCAGTACTTC. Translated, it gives CASTGQGSYEQYF. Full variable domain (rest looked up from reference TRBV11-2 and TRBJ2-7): EAGVAQSPRYKIIEKRQSVAFWCNPISGHATLYWYQQILGQGPKLLIQFQNNGVVDDSQLPKDRFSAERLKGVDSTLKIQPAKLEDSAVYLCASTGQGSYEQYFGPGTRLTVT.

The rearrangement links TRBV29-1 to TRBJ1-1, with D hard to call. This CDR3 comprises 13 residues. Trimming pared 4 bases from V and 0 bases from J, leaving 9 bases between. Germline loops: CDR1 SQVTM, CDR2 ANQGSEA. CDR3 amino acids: CSVVGLMNTEAFF. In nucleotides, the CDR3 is TGCAGCGTTGTCGGACTCATGAACACTGAAGCTTTCTTT.

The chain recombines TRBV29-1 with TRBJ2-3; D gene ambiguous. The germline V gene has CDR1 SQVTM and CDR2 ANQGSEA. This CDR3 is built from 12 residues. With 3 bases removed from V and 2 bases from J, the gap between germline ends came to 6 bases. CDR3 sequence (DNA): TGCAGCGTTGACGAGCCCACAGATACGCAGTATTTT. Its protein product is CSVDEPTDTQYF.

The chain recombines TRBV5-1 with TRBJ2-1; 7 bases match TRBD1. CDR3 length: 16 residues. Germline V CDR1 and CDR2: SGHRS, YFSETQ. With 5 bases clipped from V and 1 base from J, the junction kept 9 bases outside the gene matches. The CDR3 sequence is CASRTTGPNSYNEQFF. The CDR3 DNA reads TGCGCCAGCAGAACGACAGGGCCGAATTCCTACAATGAGCAGTTCTTC.

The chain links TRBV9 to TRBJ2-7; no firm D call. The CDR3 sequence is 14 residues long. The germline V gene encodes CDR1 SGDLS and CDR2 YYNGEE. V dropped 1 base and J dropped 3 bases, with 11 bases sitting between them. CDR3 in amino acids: CASSVSNSHYEQYF. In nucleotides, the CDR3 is TGTGCCAGCAGCGTAAGTAACTCACACTACGAGCAGTACTTC. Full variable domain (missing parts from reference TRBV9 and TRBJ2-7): DSGVTQTPKHLITATGQRVTLRCSPRSGDLSVYWYQQSLDQGLQFLIQYYNGEERAKGNILERFSAQQFPDLHSELNLSSLELGDSALYFCASSVSNSHYEQYFGPGTRLTVT.

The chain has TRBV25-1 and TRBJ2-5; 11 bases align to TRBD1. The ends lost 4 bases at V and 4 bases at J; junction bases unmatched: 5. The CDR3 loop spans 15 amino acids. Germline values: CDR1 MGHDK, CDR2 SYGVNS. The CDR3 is CASSGTGGWGETQYF. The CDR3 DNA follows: TGTGCCAGCAGTGGGACAGGGGGCTGGGGAGAGACCCAGTACTTC.

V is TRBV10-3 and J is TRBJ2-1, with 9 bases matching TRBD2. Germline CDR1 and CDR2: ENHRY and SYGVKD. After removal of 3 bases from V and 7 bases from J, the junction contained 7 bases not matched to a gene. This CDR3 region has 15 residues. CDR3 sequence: CAISDRLAGKNEQFF. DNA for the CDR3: TGTGCCATCAGTGACCGGCTAGCGGGGAAGAATGAGCAGTTCTTC.

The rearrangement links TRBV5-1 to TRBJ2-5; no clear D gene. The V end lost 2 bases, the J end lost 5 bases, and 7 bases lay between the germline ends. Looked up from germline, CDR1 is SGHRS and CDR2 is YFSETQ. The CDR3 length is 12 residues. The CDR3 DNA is TGCGCCAGCAGCTTACATCGGGAGACCCAGTACTTC. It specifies CASSLHRETQYF.

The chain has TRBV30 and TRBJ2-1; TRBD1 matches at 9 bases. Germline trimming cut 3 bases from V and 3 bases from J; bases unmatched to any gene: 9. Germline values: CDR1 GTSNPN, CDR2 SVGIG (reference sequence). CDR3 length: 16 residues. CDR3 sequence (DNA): TGTGCCTGGAGAGGGACCGGGACAGGGTTCTACAATGAGCAGTTCTTC. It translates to CAWRGTGTGFYNEQFF.

The CDR3 region has the DNA TGTGCCAGCAGCCCCCGGTCGGGGACTAGATTCTACGAGCAGTACTTC. It encodes CASSPRSGTRFYEQYF. This chain uses TRBV11-1 with TRBJ2-7; 8 bases are shared with TRBD2. Germline CDR1 SGHAT, CDR2 FQDESV (reference sequence). V shed 5 bases, J shed 3 bases, and the junction held 12 bases outside the gene matches. The CDR3 loop spans 16 amino acids.

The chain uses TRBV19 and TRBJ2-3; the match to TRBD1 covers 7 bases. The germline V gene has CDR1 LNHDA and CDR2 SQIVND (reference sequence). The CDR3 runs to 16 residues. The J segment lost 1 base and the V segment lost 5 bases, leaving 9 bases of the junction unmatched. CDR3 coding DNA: TGTGCCAGTAGTGTCGACCAGGGGGTTGGCACAGATACGCAGTATTTT. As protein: CASSVDQGVGTDTQYF.

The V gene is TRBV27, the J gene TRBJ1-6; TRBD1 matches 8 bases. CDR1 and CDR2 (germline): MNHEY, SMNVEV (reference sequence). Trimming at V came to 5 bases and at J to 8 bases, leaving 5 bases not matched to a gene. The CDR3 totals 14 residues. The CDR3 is CASSRQGSDSPLHF. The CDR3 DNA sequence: TGTGCCAGCAGTCGACAGGGGTCTGATTCACCCCTCCACTTT.

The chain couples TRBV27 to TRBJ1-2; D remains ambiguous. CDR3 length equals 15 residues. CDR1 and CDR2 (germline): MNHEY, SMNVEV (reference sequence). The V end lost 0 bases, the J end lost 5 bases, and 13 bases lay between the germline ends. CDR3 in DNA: TGTGCCAGCAGTTTATCGCTTCGGGGTCGGTATGGCTACACCTTC. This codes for CASSLSLRGRYGYTF.

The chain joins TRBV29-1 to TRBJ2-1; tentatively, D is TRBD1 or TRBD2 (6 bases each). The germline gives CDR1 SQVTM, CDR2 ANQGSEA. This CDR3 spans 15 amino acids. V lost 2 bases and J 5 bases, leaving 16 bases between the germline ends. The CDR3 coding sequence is TGCAGCGTTGAACAGGAGGGGGTGGGCCACAATGAGCAGTTCTTC. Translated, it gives CSVEQEGVGHNEQFF.